This T cell receptor (beta chain) was found in a study of Tregs in tolerant kidney transplant recipients. Study-level results: Findings come from small patient numbers and require larger validation.

Worth noting for this clone: Its antigen is not known.

Assay used: immunoSEQ multiplex PCR; TCRdb lists only in-frame clones, some missing. The data hold about 120,000 clones, with roughly nine tenths observed a single time. The CDR3 runs to 19 residues. The germline gives CDR1 MNHEY, CDR2 SMNVEV (reference sequence). Between the trimmed V and J ends, which lost 7 bases and 7 bases, there was a span of 34 bases. Thawed PBMCs were FACS-sorted into unstimulated CD4+CD25+CD127- regulatory T cells, CD4+CD25- non-regulatory cells, CD4 and CD8 cells. The sequence was obtained from a human donor in good health. The chain employs TRBV27 and TRBJ2-5, with TRBD1 as a possible D gene (5 bases). The sequencing input was CD4+ T cells from blood. The CDR3 DNA reads as TGTGCCAGCAACCTCACTTTGACAGTGCTCCCAACCCAAAAAGGGACCCAGTACTTC. Its translation is CASNLTLTVLPTQKGTQYF.